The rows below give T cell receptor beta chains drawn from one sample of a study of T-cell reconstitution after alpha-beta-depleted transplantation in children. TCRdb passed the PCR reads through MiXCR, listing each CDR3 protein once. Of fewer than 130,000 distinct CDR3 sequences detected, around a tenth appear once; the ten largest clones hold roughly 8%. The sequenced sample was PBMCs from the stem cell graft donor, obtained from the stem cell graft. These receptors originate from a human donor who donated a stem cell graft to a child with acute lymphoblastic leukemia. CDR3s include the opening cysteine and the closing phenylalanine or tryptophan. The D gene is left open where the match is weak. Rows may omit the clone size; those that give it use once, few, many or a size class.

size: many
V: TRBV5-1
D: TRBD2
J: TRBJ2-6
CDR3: CASSLEAGATSGANVLTF
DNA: TGCGCCAGCAGCTTGGAAGCGGGAGCTACCTCTGGGGCCAACGTCCTGACTTTC

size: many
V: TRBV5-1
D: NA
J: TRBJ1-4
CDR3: CASSPHTPEGEKLFF
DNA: TGCGCCAGCAGCCCTCACACGCCCGAAGGTGAAAAACTGTTTTTT

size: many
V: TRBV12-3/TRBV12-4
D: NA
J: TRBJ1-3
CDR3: CASRPLRSGNTIYF
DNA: TGTGCCAGCCGCCCCCTACGATCTGGAAACACCATATATTTT

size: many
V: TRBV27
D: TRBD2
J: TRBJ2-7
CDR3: CASSYNLASGAYEQYF
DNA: TGTGCCAGCAGTTACAATCTGGCTAGCGGGGCCTACGAGCAGTACTTC

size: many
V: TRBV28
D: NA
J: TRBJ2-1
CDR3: CASSLDGSGNEQFF
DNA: TGTGCCAGCAGTTTGGACGGCTCGGGCAATGAGCAGTTCTTC

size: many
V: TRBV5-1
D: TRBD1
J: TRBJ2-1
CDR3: CASSLYRGSYNEQFF
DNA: TGCGCCAGCAGCCTTTACAGGGGCTCCTACAATGAGCAGTTCTTC

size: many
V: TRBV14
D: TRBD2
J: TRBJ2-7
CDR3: CASSQFASGAYEQYF
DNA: TGTGCCAGCAGCCAATTTGCTAGCGGGGCCTACGAGCAGTACTTC

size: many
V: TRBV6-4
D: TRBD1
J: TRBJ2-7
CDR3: CASRGTDKYEQYF
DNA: TGTGCCAGCAGAGGGACAGACAAGTACGAGCAGTACTTC

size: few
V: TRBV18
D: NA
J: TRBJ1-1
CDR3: CASSPLREMNTEAFF
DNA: TGTGCCAGCTCACCACTTCGGGAAATGAACACTGAAGCTTTCTTT

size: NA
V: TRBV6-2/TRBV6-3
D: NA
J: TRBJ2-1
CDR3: CASSRTGSDEQFF
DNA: TGTGCCAGCAGTCGTACAGGGTCGGATGAGCAGTTCTTC

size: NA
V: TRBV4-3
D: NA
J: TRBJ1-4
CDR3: CASSQSSQGNEKLFF
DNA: TGCGCCAGCAGCCAATCATCACAGGGAAATGAAAAACTGTTTTTT

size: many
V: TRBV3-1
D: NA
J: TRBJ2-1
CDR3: CASSQTNEQFF
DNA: TGTGCCAGCAGCCAAACCAATGAGCAGTTCTTC

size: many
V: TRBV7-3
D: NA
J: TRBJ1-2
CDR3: CASSFQGVDGYTF
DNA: TGTGCCAGCAGCTTTCAAGGGGTTGATGGCTACACCTTC

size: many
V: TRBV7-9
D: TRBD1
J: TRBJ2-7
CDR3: CASSSLTGVEQYF
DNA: TGTGCCAGCAGTTCCCTTACAGGGGTCGAGCAGTACTTC

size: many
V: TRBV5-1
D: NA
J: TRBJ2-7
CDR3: CASSTTVAYEQYF
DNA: TGCGCCAGCAGCACGACAGTTGCCTACGAGCAGTACTTC

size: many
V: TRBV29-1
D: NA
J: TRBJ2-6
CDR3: CSVIRGTSGANVLTF
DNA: TGCAGCGTGATCCGGGGGACCTCTGGGGCCAACGTCCTGACTTTC

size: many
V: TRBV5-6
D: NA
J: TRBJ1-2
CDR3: CASSLISVNYGYTF
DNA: TGTGCCAGCAGCTTGATATCCGTAAACTATGGCTACACCTTC

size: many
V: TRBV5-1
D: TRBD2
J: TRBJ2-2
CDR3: CASSLAGRGSNTGELFF
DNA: TGCGCCAGCAGCTTGGCCGGGAGGGGTTCGAACACCGGGGAGCTGTTTTTT

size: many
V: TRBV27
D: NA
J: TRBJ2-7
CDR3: CASSLSLPHEQYF
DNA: TGTGCCAGCAGTTTATCCTTACCCCACGAGCAGTACTTC

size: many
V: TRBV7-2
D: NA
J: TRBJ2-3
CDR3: CASSLAGLTDTQYF
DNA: TGTGCCAGCAGCTTAGCCGGGCTCACAGATACGCAGTATTTT

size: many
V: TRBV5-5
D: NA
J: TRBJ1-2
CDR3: CASSLGVGADGYTF
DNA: TGTGCCAGCAGCTTGGGTGTGGGGGCGGATGGCTACACCTTC

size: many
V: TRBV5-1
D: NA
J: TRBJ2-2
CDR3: CASSLLGAHTGELFF
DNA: TGCGCCAGCAGCTTGTTGGGGGCCCACACCGGGGAGCTGTTTTTT

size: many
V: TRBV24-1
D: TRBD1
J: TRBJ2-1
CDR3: CATSEAGGSNEQFF
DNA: TGTGCCACCAGTGAGGCAGGGGGCTCTAATGAGCAGTTCTTC

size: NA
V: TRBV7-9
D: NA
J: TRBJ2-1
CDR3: CASKGRAAYNEQFF
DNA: TGTGCCAGCAAGGGACGGGCGGCGTACAATGAGCAGTTCTTC

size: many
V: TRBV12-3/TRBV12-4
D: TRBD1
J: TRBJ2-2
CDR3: CASSRILGTGDTGELFF
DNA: TGTGCCAGCAGTCGAATTCTGGGGACAGGGGACACCGGGGAGCTGTTTTTT

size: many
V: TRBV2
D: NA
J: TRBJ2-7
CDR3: CASRAGTASYEQYF
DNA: TGTGCCAGCAGGGCCGGGACCGCCTCCTACGAGCAGTACTTC

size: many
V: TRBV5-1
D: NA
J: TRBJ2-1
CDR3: CASSRTRYSQQTYNEQFF
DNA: TGCGCCAGCAGCCGTACACGATACAGCCAACAAACGTACAATGAGCAGTTCTTC

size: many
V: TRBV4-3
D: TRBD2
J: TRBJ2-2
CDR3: CASRWAGGTGELFF
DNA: TGCGCCAGCAGATGGGCGGGAGGCACCGGGGAGCTGTTTTTT

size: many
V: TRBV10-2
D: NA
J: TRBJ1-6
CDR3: CASSERPGSNSPLHF
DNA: TGCGCCAGCAGTGAGCGGCCCGGGAGCAATTCACCCCTCCACTTT

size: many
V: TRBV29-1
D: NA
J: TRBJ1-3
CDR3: CSVRSGNTIYF
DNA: TGCAGCGTTCGTTCTGGAAACACCATATATTTT

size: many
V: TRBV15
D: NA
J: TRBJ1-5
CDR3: CATSRGVGYSNQPQHF
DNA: TGTGCCACCAGCAGAGGTGTCGGGTATAGCAATCAGCCCCAGCATTTT

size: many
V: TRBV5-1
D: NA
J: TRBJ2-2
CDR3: CASSLGLGRYTGELFF
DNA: TGCGCCAGCAGCTTGGGACTGGGGAGGTACACCGGGGAGCTGTTTTTT

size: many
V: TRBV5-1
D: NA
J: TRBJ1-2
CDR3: CASSSSAPGGYTF
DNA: TGCGCCAGCAGCTCCTCAGCTCCCGGTGGCTACACCTTC

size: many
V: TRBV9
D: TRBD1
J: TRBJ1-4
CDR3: CASSPTGDEKLFF
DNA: TGTGCCAGCAGCCCTACAGGGGACGAAAAACTGTTTTTT

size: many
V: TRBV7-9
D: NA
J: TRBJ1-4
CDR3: CASSLRGSNEKLFF
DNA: TGTGCCAGCAGTTTACGGGGCAGTAATGAAAAACTGTTTTTT

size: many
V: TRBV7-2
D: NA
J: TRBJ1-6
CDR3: CASRGLSSYNSPLHF
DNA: TGTGCCAGCAGGGGTTTGAGCTCCTATAATTCACCCCTCCACTTT